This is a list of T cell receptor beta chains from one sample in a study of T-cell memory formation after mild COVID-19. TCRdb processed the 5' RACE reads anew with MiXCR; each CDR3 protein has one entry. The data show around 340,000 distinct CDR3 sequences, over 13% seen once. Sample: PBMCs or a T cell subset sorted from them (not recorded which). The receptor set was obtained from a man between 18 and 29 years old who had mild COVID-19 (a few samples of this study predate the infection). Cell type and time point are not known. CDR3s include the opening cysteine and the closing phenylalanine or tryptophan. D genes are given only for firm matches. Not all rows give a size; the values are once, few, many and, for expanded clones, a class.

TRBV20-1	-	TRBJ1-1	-	CSAWDNTEAFF	TGCAGTGCTTGGGACAACACTGAAGCTTTCTTT
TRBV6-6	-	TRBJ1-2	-	CASSPGRDGYTF	TGTGCCAGCAGCCCCGGCAGGGATGGCTACACCTTC
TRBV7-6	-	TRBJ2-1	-	CASSQDGYNEQFF	TGTGCCAGCAGCCAGGACGGATACAATGAGCAGTTCTTC
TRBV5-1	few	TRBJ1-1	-	CASRVGTQNTEAFF	TGCGCCAGCAGAGTCGGGACACAGAACACTGAAGCTTTCTTT
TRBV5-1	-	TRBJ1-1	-	CASSLEGGSTEAFF	TGCGCCAGCAGCTTGGAGGGGGGGAGCACTGAAGCTTTCTTT
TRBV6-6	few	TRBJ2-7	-	CASSPEGYSYEQYF	TGTGCCAGCAGCCCGGAGGGGTATTCCTACGAGCAGTACTTC
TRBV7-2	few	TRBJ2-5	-	CASSQARGREETQYF	TGTGCCAGCAGCCAAGCACGGGGAAGGGAAGAGACCCAGTACTTC
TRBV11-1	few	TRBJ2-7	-	CASSEGATGRREYF	TGTGCCAGCAGCGAGGGTGCCACCGGGCGAAGGGAGTACTTC
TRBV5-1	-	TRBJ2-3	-	CASSFLRATVGDTQYF	TGCGCCAGCAGCTTTTTGCGGGCCACAGTGGGAGATACGCAGTATTTT
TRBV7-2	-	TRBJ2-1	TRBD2	CASSFQAGGFIEQFF	TGTGCCAGCAGCTTCCAAGCGGGGGGTTTCATTGAGCAGTTCTTC
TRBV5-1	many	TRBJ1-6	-	CASRVENSPLHF	TGCGCCAGCAGGGTGGAAAATTCACCCCTCCACTTT
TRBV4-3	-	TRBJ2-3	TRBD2	CASSQEPQRGRDTQYF	TGCGCCAGCAGCCAAGAGCCCCAGCGCGGGAGAGATACGCAGTATTTT
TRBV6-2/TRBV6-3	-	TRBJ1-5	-	CASSYRPGNSNQPQHF	TGTGCCAGCAGTTACCGGCCAGGGAATAGCAATCAGCCCCAGCATTTT
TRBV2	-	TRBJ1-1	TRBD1	CASSERARGQTEAFF	TGTGCCAGCAGTGAGCGGGCCAGGGGACAGACTGAAGCTTTCTTT
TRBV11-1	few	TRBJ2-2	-	CASSQNSGSNTGELFF	TGTGCCAGCAGCCAAAACTCAGGGAGCAACACCGGGGAGCTGTTTTTT
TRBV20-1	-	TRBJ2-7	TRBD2	CSASLAEPEQYF	TGCAGTGCCTCACTAGCGGAACCCGAGCAGTACTTC
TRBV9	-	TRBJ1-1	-	CASSVNGMNTEAFF	TGTGCCAGCAGCGTAAACGGAATGAACACTGAAGCTTTCTTT
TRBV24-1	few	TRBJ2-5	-	CATSAPGQETQYF	TGTGCCACCAGCGCTCCCGGGCAAGAGACCCAGTACTTC
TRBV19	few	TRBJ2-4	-	CASSISNLAKNIQYF	TGTGCCAGTAGTATATCTAATCTAGCCAAAAACATTCAGTACTTC
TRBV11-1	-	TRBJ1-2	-	CASSVARGHDYGYTF	TGTGCCAGCAGCGTAGCGCGGGGGCATGACTATGGCTACACCTTC
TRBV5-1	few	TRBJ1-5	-	CASSLLGGLNQPQHF	TGCGCCAGCAGCCTCCTTGGGGGGCTCAATCAGCCCCAGCATTTT
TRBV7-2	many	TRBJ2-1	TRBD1	CASSREGANGINEQFF	TGTGCCAGCAGTCGTGAGGGGGCGAACGGGATCAATGAGCAGTTCTTC
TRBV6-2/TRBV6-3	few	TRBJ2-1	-	CASNKQGSYNEQFF	TGTGCCAGCAACAAACAGGGATCCTACAATGAGCAGTTCTTC